The 5 T cell receptor beta chains in this list originate from one sample, sequenced in a study of cytomegalovirus exposure and HLA in healthy donors. PCR employed 60 Vbeta and 13 Jbeta primers. The assay was immunoSEQ multiplex PCR, and TCRdb's table has in-frame clones only and misses some. The sample carries 170,000 or so clones, over 65% recorded once. Sample: PBMCs. These receptor sequences come from a man aged 55 to 70 in good health and CMV-seronegative.

The V and J genes are TRBV6-1 and TRBJ2-5, with 8 bases that match TRBD1. The tail of the sequence fits TRBJ2-7 better, so the J call may be wrong. Germline CDR1 reads MNHNS; CDR2 reads SASEGT. The CDR3 length is 14 residues. CDR3 nucleotides: TGTGCCAGCAGATCCGGGACAGGTGCCTACGAGCAGTACTTC. This codes for CASRSGTGAYEQYF.

As regards this clone: One junction end disagrees with the germline gene, perhaps due to a read error. V and J are TRBV6-6 and TRBJ1-6; D not resolved. Germline loops: CDR1 MNHNY, CDR2 SVGAGI (reference sequence). The CDR3 runs 15 residues. The CDR3 sequence: CASSYSIVENSPLNF. The CDR3 region has the DNA TGTGCCAGCAGTTACTCGATTGTAGAGAATTCACCCCTCAACTTT.

This chain uses TRBV19 with TRBJ2-3; D remains unclear. V gave up 5 bases and J gave up 1 base, with 7 bases separating them. CDR3 size: 13 residues. Germline V CDR1 and CDR2: LNHDA, SQIVND (reference sequence). CDR3 sequence reads: CASSWARTDTQYF. The DNA of the CDR3 is TGTGCCAGTAGTTGGGCCCGCACAGATACGCAGTATTTT. The whole variable domain, filled in from reference TRBV19 and TRBJ2-3, reads DGGITQSPKYLFRKEGQNVTLSCEQNLNHDAMYWYRQDPGQGLRLIYYSQIVNDFQKGDIAEGYSVSREKKESFPLTVTSAQKNPTAFYLCASSWARTDTQYFGPGTRLTVL.

The chain couples TRBV30 to TRBJ2-1; 8 nucleotides line up with TRBD1. This CDR3 contains 14 residues. From germline, CDR1 is GTSNPN and CDR2 SVGIG (reference sequence). Losses at the gene ends were 3 bases for V and 10 bases for J; bases not matched to a gene: 11. Here the CDR3 DNA reads TGTGCCTGGAGCTCTGGACAGGGTGTAGGCGAGCAGTTCTTC. It is translated as CAWSSGQGVGEQFF. The variable domain in full, completed from reference TRBV30 and TRBJ2-1, reads SQTIHQWPATLVQPVGSPLSLECTVEGTSNPNLYWYRQAAGRGLQLLFYSVGIGQISSEVPQNLSASRPQDRQFILSSKKLLLSDSGFYLCAWSSGQGVGEQFFGPGTRLTVL.

This clone was observed a few times. The V and J genes are TRBV5-1 and TRBJ2-5, with 10 nucleotides matching TRBD2. Per the germline V gene, CDR1 is SGHRS and CDR2 is YFSETQ. The CDR3 sequence is 17 residues long. J gave up 1 base and V 0 bases, and 6 bases lay outside the gene matches. The CDR3 loop is CASSLDFSGGTQETQYF. The CDR3 DNA is TGCGCCAGCAGCTTGGATTTTAGCGGGGGGACCCAAGAGACCCAGTACTTC.